What follows are 4 T cell receptor beta chains derived from one specimen sequenced in a study of OX40 agonist ivuxolimab in advanced cancers. The method was immunoSEQ multiplex PCR; TCRdb's version includes in-frame clones alone and lacks a portion of them. In the table there are about 95,000 clones, about 85% of which are singletons. Sample: CD4+ or CD8+ T cells sorted from blood, taken in a trial of the OX40 agonist ivuxolimab. The source is an adult with an advanced solid tumor such as melanoma, head and neck, liver or kidney cancer.

The chain has TRBV19 and TRBJ2-2; 7 bases match TRBD1. J gave up 0 bases and V 8 bases, and 0 bases lay outside the gene matches. Germline lookup yields CDR1 LNHDA and CDR2 SQIVND (reference sequence). The CDR3 runs to 13 residues. The chain's CDR3 is CASGTANTGELFF. DNA of the CDR3: TGTGCCAGTGGGACAGCGAACACCGGGGAGCTGTTTTTT.

The CDR3 bases are TGTGCCACCAGCAGGACAGGGCGATACGAGCAGTACTTC. It encodes CATSRTGRYEQYF. The chain has TRBV15 and TRBJ2-7; 7 bases align to TRBD1. This CDR3 contains 13 residues. Germline CDR1 LNHNV, CDR2 YYDKDF (reference sequence). V dropped 3 bases and J dropped 4; count of bases not matched to a gene: 3. Based on the CDR3 plus reference TRBV15 and TRBJ2-7, the full variable domain is DAMVIQNPRYQVTQFGKPVTLSCSQTLNHNVMYWYQQKSSQAPKLLFHYYDKDFNNEADTPDNFQSRRPNTSFCFLDIRSPGLGDTAMYLCATSRTGRYEQYFGPGTRLTVT.

This clone was found once. The chain has TRBV7-9 and TRBJ2-7; TRBD1 or TRBD2 may be the D gene (5 bases each). Trimming took off 5 bases at V and 3 bases at J, with 14 bases between the two ends. The CDR3 covers 14 residues. Per the germline V gene, CDR1 is SEHNR and CDR2 is FQNEAQ (reference sequence). The CDR3 here is CASSEPGRNYEQYF. The CDR3, as DNA: TGTGCCAGCAGCGAGCCGGGACGGAACTACGAGCAGTACTTC. Supplemented by reference TRBV7-9 and TRBJ2-7, the full variable domain reads DTGVSQNPRHKITKRGQNVTFRCDPISEHNRLYWYRQTLGQGPEFLTYFQNEAQLEKSRLLSDRFSAERPKGSFSTLEIQRTEQGDSAMYLCASSEPGRNYEQYFGPGTRLTVT.

As for this clone: The sample has other DNA sequences that encode this CDR3 too. This chain connects TRBV4-1 to TRBJ1-1; D gene unclear. Looked up from germline, CDR1 is MGHRA and CDR2 is YSYEKL. This CDR3 has 15 residues. V was pared by 2 bases and J by 9 bases, with 19 bases between. CDR3 residues: CASSQLLRATSKAFF. Written as DNA, the CDR3 is TGCGCCAGCAGCCAACTCCTTCGGGCAACTTCCAAAGCTTTCTTT.